Listed here are 4 T cell receptor beta chains from one sample, sequenced in a study of CXCR3-negative and CXCR3-positive naive CD8 T cells. Study-wide findings and caveats: Compared with CXCR3-negative naive cells, CXCR3-positive naive cells showed more hydrophobic TRB CDR3s.

Which antigens these TCRs recognize remains unknown. In preparing the TRB cDNA libraries, 5' RACE with UMI labels was used. TCRdb re-called the 5' RACE reads; one entry per CDR3 protein, DNA not given. The sample totals tens of thousands of distinct CDR3 sequences. Sample: naive CXCR3+ CD8+ T cells from blood. This sample's subset: CD45RO-CCR7+CD27+CD95- naive CD8+ T cells expressing CXCR3 (TNR3+). The source of these receptors is a human donor in good health. Some clones in this sample may be carry-over from other donors' samples.

V and J are TRBV15 and TRBJ2-3; the D call of TRBD1 rests on TCRdb alone, since no DNA is present to check it. Germline lookup yields CDR1 LNHNV and CDR2 YYDKDF (reference sequence). The CDR3 is made up of 15 amino acids. The CDR3 region is CATSRDPGDPDTQYF.

The V gene is TRBV6-5, the J gene TRBJ2-1. CDR1 MNHEY and CDR2 SVGAGI come from the germline V gene. The CDR3 totals 13 residues. The CDR3 loop reads CASSYINGNEQFF.

CDR3 sequence reads: CASSWGLSYEQYF. The genes are TRBV5-4 and TRBJ2-7. Germline loops: CDR1 SGHNT, CDR2 YYREEE (reference sequence). This CDR3 is built from 13 residues.

The chain combines TRBV4-3 with TRBJ2-1; TCRdb designates TRBD2, a call that cannot be tested without DNA. This CDR3 contains 16 residues. Looked up from germline, CDR1 is LGHNA and CDR2 is YSLEER. The CDR3 spells CASSQDSGGAYNEQFF.